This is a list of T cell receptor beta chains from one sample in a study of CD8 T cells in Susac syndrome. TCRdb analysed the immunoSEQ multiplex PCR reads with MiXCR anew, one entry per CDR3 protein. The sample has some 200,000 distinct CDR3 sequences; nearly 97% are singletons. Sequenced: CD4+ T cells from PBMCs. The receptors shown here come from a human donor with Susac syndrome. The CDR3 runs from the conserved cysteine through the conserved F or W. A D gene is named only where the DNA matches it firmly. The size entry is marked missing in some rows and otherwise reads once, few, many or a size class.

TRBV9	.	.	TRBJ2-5	CASSPGYRETQYF	TGTGCCAGCAGCCCGGGGTACCGGGAGACCCAGTACTTC
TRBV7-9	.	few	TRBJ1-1	CASSPGGTEAFF	TGTGCCAGCTCACCGGGGGGGACTGAAGCTTTCTTT
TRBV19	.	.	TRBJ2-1	CASLQGAGYNEQFF	TGTGCCAGTTTACAGGGAGCTGGCTACAATGAGCAGTTCTTC
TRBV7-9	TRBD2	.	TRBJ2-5	CASFTGGLQETQYF	TGTGCCAGCTTCACGGGGGGGTTACAAGAGACCCAGTACTTC
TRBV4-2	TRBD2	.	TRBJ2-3	CASSPLAGDTDTQYF	TGTGCCAGCAGCCCGCTAGCGGGGGATACAGATACGCAGTATTTT
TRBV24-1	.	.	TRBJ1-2	CATSDTYSGGYTF	TGTGCCACCAGTGATACGTACAGCGGAGGCTACACCTTC
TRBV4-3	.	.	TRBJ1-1	CASSQAVLNTEAFF	TGCGCCAGCAGCCAAGCAGTGTTGAACACTGAAGCTTTCTTT
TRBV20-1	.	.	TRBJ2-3	CSASKGGPQDTQYF	TGCAGTGCTAGTAAGGGGGGCCCTCAGGATACGCAGTATTTT
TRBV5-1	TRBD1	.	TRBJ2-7	CASSLKPGQTYEQYF	TGCGCCAGCAGCTTGAAACCGGGACAGACCTACGAGCAGTACTTC
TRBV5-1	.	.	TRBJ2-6	CASSQNSGPRSGANVLTF	TGCGCCAGCAGCCAGAATTCAGGACCGCGCTCTGGGGCCAACGTCCTGACTTTC
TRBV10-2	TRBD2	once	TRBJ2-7	CASRLTSGISEQYF	TGCGCCAGCAGATTGACTAGCGGGATTTCTGAGCAGTACTTC
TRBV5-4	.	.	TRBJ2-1	CASSTQVTNGYEQFF	TGTGCCAGCAGCACACAGGTTACCAATGGATATGAGCAGTTCTTC
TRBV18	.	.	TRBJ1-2	CASSPKREANYGYTF	TGTGCCAGCTCACCAAAGAGAGAGGCTAACTATGGCTACACCTTC
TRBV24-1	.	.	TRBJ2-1	CATSGRGMGVNEQFF	TGTGCCACCAGTGGTAGAGGGATGGGGGTCAATGAGCAGTTCTTC
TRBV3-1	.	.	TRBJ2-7	CASSQSFGVEQYF	TGTGCCAGCAGCCAAAGTTTTGGTGTCGAGCAGTACTTC
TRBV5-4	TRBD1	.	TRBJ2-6	CASSRTGQNVLTF	TGTGCCAGCAGCCGGACAGGTCAGAATGTCCTGACTTTC
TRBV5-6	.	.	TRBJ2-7	CASSLNHYEQYF	TGTGCCAGCAGCTTAAACCACTACGAGCAGTACTTC
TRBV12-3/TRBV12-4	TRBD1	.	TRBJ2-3	CASKPGTGKTDTQYF	TGTGCCAGCAAACCTGGGACAGGGAAAACAGATACGCAGTATTTT
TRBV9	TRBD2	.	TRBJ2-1	CASSVSTSGVEQFF	TGTGCCAGCAGCGTGTCGACTAGCGGGGTGGAGCAGTTCTTC
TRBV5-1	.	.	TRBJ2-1	CASSYVGLRFF	TGCGCCAGCAGTTATGTGGGTCTTAGATTTTTC
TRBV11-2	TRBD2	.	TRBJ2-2	CASSKLAGLTNTGELFF	TGTGCCAGCAGCAAACTAGCGGGGTTGACGAACACCGGGGAGCTGTTTTTT
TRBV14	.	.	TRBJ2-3	CASSQDLGDTQYF	TGTGCCAGCAGCCAAGATCTAGGCGATACGCAGTATTTT
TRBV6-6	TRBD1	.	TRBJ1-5	CASSYRTGEGNQPQHF	TGTGCCAGCAGTTATCGGACAGGGGAGGGCAATCAGCCCCAGCATTTT
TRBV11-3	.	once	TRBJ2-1	CASGRGDNEQFF	TGTGCCAGTGGTAGGGGGGACAATGAGCAGTTCTTC
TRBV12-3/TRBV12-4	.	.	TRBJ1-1	CASSFLGEAFF	TGTGCCAGCAGTTTTTTGGGGGAAGCTTTCTTT
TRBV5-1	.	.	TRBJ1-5	CASSLDSLDQPQHF	TGCGCCAGCAGCTTGGACAGCCTTGATCAGCCCCAGCATTTT
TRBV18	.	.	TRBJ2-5	CASSPWVQETQYF	TGTGCCAGCTCACCGTGGGTCCAAGAGACCCAGTACTTC
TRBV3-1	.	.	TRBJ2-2	CASSQVWGTGELFF	TGTGCCAGCAGCCAAGTTTGGGGCACCGGGGAGCTGTTTTTT
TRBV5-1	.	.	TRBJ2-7	CASSLAPGYSYEQYF	TGCGCCAGCAGCTTGGCCCCGGGATACTCCTACGAGCAGTACTTC